This TCR beta chain was sequenced in a study of human T cells and chemical hapten exposure. Overall study context: Patch tests put 0.01% DPC on the upper back, and the results were checked at 6 days.

Notes on the study in general: DPC sensitization left the count of TCRs above 1 in 1000 unchanged.

From the RACE reads, TCRdb called clonotypes with MiXCR, one entry per CDR3 protein. Altogether about 54,000 distinct CDR3 sequences are present, 7.5% to 10% being singletons, with the ten largest covering 1.7%. With 0 bases removed from V and 4 bases from J, the gap between germline ends came to 12 bases. CDR1 is LGHNA, CDR2 YNFKEQ, per germline. This CDR3 spans 15 amino acids. This clonotype was seen a handful of times. No antigen is known for it. The time point: patch test 2, 6 weeks after DPC sensitization. Indicated treatment: therapeutic diphenylcyclopropenone sensitization with weekly scalp DPC.

This receptor was taken from a woman aged 45-60 years with alopecia areata. Some clones in this sample may be carry-over from other donors' samples. The chain carries TRBV4-2 and TRBJ1-1; no definite D call. The sample in question was whole blood, obtained in connection with sensitization to the hapten diphenylcyclopropenone (DPC). The CDR3, as DNA: TGTGCCAGCAGCCAAGATCGGAGTTTCCCCACTGAAGCTTTCTTT. As protein: CASSQDRSFPTEAFF.